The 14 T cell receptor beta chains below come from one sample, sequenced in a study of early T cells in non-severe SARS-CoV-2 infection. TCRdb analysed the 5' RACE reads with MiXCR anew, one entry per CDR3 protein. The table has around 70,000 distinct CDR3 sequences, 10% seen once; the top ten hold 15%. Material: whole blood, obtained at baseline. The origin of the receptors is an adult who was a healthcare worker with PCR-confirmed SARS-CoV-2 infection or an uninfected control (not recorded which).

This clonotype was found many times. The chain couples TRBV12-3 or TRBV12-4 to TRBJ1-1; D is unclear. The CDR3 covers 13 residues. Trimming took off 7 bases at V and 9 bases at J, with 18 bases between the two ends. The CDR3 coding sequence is TGTGCCAGCACCGAGCGAATAGGGAGTAAAGCTTTCTTT. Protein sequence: CASTERIGSKAFF.

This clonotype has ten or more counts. In nucleotides, the CDR3 is TGTGCCTGGAGCTCTAGCGGGAGTAAGAACGAGCAGTACTTC. Encoded protein: CAWSSSGSKNEQYF. The rearrangement links TRBV30 to TRBJ2-7; 10 positions agree with TRBD2. Per the germline V gene, CDR1 is GTSNPN and CDR2 is SVGIG (reference sequence). The CDR3 spans 14 residues. V shed 3 bases, J shed 5 bases, and the junction held 7 bases outside the gene matches. Full variable domain (outside the CDR3, taken from reference TRBV30 and TRBJ2-7): SQTIHQWPATLVQPVGSPLSLECTVEGTSNPNLYWYRQAAGRGLQLLFYSVGIGQISSEVPQNLSASRPQDRQFILSSKKLLLSDSGFYLCAWSSSGSKNEQYFGPGTRLTVT.

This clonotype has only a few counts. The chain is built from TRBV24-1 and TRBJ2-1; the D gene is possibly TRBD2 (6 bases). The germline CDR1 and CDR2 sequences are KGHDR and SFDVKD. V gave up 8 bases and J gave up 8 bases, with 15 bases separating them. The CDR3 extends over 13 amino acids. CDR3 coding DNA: TGTGCCACCATGGACGGGAGTAAGGATGAGCAGTTCTTC. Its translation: CATMDGSKDEQFF.

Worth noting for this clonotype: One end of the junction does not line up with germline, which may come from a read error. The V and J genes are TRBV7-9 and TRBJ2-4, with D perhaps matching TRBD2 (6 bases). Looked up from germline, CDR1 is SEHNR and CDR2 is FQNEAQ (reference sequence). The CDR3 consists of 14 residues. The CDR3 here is CVSSPGGAKNIQYF. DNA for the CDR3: TGTGTCAGCAGCCCCGGGGGAGCCAAAAACATTCAGTACTTC.

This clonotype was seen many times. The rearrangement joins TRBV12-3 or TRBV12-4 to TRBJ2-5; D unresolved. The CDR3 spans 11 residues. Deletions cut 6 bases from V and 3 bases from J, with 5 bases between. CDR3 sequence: CASSLKETQYF. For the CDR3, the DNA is TGTGCCAGCAGCTTAAAAGAGACCCAGTACTTC.

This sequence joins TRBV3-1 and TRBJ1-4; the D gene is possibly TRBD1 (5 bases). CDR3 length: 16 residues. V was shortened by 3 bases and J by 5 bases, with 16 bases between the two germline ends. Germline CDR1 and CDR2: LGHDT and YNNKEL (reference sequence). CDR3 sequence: CASSHVAGMGNEKLFF. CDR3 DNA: TGTGCCAGCAGCCACGTCGCAGGGATGGGGAATGAAAAACTGTTTTTT.

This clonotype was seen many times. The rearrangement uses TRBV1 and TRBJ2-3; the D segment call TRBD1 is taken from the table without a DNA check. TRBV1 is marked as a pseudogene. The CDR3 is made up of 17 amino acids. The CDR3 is CTSSQGGLRPGTDTQYF. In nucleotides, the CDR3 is TGCACCAGCAGCCAAGGGGGGCTTCGTCCTGGCACAGATACGCAGTATTTT.

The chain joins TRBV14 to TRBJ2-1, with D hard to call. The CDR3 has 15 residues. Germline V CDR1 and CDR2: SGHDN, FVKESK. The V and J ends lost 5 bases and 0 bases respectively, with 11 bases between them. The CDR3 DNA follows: TGTGCCAGCAGCGACATGCTGAGCTCCTACAATGAGCAGTTCTTC. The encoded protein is CASSDMLSSYNEQFF.

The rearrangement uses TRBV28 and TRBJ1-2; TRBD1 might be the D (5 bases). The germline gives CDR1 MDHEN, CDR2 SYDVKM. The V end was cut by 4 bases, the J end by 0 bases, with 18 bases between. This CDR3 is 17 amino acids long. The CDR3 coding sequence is TGTGCCAGCAGTTCCGGAGGGCCTACGGGGGCTAACTATGGCTACACCTTC. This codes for CASSSGGPTGANYGYTF.

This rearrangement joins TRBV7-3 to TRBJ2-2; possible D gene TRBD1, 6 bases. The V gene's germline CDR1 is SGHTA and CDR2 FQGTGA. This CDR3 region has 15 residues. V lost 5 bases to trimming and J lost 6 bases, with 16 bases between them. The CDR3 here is CASSPTLQGAGELFF. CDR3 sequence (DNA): TGTGCCAGCAGCCCCACATTACAGGGCGCCGGGGAGCTGTTTTTT.

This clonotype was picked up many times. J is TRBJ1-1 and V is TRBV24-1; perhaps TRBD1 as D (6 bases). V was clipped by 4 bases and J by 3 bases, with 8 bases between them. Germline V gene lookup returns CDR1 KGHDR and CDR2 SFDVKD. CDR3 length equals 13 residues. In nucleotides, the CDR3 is TGTGCCACCAGTGACACAGGGTACACTGAAGCTTTCTTT. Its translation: CATSDTGYTEAFF.

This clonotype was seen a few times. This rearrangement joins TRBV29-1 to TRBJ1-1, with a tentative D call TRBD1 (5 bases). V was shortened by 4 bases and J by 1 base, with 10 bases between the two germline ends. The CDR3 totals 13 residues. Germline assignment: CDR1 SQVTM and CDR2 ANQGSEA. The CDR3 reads CSVGGVGNTEAFF. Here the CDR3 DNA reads TGCAGCGTTGGGGGCGTAGGGAACACTGAAGCTTTCTTT. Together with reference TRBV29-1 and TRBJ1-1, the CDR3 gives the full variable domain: SAVISQKPSRDICQRGTSLTIQCQVDSQVTMMFWYRQQPGQSLTLIATANQGSEATYESGFVIDKFPISRPNLTFSTLTVSNMSPEDSSIYLCSVGGVGNTEAFFGQGTRLTVV.

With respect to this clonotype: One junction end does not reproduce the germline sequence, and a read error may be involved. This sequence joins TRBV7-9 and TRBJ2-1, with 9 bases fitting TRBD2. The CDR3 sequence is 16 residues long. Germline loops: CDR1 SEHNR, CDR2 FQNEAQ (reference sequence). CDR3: CASSSGAGGPGNEQLF. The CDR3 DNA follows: TGTGCCAGCAGCTCAGGGGCGGGAGGGCCAGGCAATGAGCAGCTCTTC.

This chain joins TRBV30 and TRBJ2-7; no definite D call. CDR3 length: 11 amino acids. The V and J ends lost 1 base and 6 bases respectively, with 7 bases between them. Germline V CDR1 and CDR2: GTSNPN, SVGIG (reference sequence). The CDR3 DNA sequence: TGTGCCTGGAGTGAAGGGCTCGAGCAGTACTTC. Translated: CAWSEGLEQYF.